The 32 T cell receptor beta chains in this list originate from one sample, sequenced in a study of identical twins. TCRdb redid the calling of the 5' RACE reads with MiXCR, one entry per CDR3 protein. The sample consists of approximately 410,000 distinct CDR3 sequences, about a fifth of them appearing once. Sequencing was carried out using naive T cells sorted from blood. Receptor source: a man aged 45-60 years in good health.

Only a few counts were recorded for this clonotype. This chain links TRBV6-5 with TRBJ2-5; 9 bases agree with TRBD2. Trimming took 4 bases from V and 5 from J; bases not matched to a gene: 11. Germline loops: CDR1 MNHEY, CDR2 SVGAGI. This CDR3 contains 16 residues. The CDR3 DNA reads TGTGCCAGCAGTTTCGCCTCGGGACTAGCAGGGGAGACCCAGTACTTC. It encodes CASSFASGLAGETQYF.

The table lists this clonotype with a few counts. The chain combines TRBV5-1 with TRBJ2-3; 7 bases agree with TRBD2. Germline loops: CDR1 SGHRS, CDR2 YFSETQ. The CDR3 has 15 residues. V lost 7 bases and J lost 1; bases outside the gene matches: 9. The CDR3 bases are TGCGCCAGCGGACTGAGCGGGACCGGCACAGATACGCAGTATTTT. Residues: CASGLSGTGTDTQYF.

The J gene is TRBJ2-7, the V gene TRBV2; D gene unclear. Germline CDR1 is SNHLY and CDR2 is FYNNEI. The CDR3 sequence is 15 residues long. The V gene lost 2 bases and the J gene lost 0 bases, with 11 bases spanning the gap. CDR3 residues: CASSEQRGNSYEQYF. The CDR3 nucleotides read TGTGCCAGCAGTGAACAGCGTGGAAACTCCTACGAGCAGTACTTC. Full variable domain (outside the CDR3, taken from reference TRBV2 and TRBJ2-7): EPEVTQTPSHQVTQMGQEVILRCVPISNHLYFYWYRQILGQKVEFLVSFYNNEISEKSEIFDDQFSVERPDGSNFTLKIRSTKLEDSAMYFCASSEQRGNSYEQYFGPGTRLTVT.

This clonotype was counted only a few times. The gene calls are TRBV20-1 and TRBJ2-7; D call uncertain. The CDR3 has 13 amino acids. The V gene lost 2 bases and the J gene lost 2 bases, with 10 bases spanning the gap. Germline-derived CDR1 and CDR2 are DFQATT and SNEGSKA (reference sequence). The DNA for the CDR3 is TGCAGTGCTAGACCACCAGGAGCCTACGAGCAGTACTTC. As protein: CSARPPGAYEQYF.

This clonotype was observed many times. V gene TRBV10-3 combines with J gene TRBJ2-5, with 8 bases that match TRBD1. The CDR3 length is 15 residues. The ends lost 3 bases at V and 4 bases at J; junction bases unmatched: 7. The germline gives CDR1 ENHRY, CDR2 SYGVKD. The CDR3 here is CAISDDRGFVETQYF. CDR3 nucleotide sequence: TGTGCCATCAGTGATGACAGGGGTTTCGTAGAGACCCAGTACTTC.

V is TRBV5-4 and J is TRBJ1-1; TRBD1 matches at 9 bases. The CDR3 spans 15 residues. Germline V gives CDR1 SGHNT, CDR2 YYREEE (reference sequence). The V gene end was trimmed by 4 bases and the J gene end by 5 bases; junction bases not matched to a gene: 9. CDR3 sequence (DNA): TGTGCCAGCAGCACCCAGGACAGGGGTTCGACTGAAGCTTTCTTT. Its protein product is CASSTQDRGSTEAFF.

This clonotype was seen only a few times. The J gene is TRBJ2-1, the V gene TRBV20-1; TRBD2 matches at 8 bases. The V gene end was trimmed by 6 bases and the J gene end by 3 bases; junction bases not matched to a gene: 4. Germline-derived CDR1 and CDR2 are DFQATT and SNEGSKA (reference sequence). CDR3 length: 13 amino acids. The CDR3: CSALAGNYNEQFF. Written as DNA, the CDR3 is TGCAGTGCCTTAGCGGGAAACTACAATGAGCAGTTCTTC.

The chain couples TRBV9 to TRBJ2-3; 7 bases match TRBD1. This CDR3 spans 17 amino acids. Germline V gene sequence: CDR1 SGDLS, CDR2 YYNGEE. J gave up 4 bases and V 0 bases, and 11 bases lay outside the gene matches. For the CDR3, the DNA is TGTGCCAGCAGCGTAGCCATTGGTGACAGGGTAGCAGATACGCAGTATTTT. Protein product: CASSVAIGDRVADTQYF.

In its sample, this clonotype was seen many times. This rearrangement joins TRBV6-5 to TRBJ2-7, with D perhaps TRBD1 (5 bases). The germline V and J ends were trimmed by 4 bases and 0 bases, with 10 bases remaining between them. CDR1 and CDR2 (germline): MNHEY, SVGAGI. The CDR3 spans 14 residues. The CDR3 loop reads CASSWGRSSYEQYF. For the CDR3, the DNA is TGTGCCAGCAGTTGGGGCAGGAGCTCCTACGAGCAGTACTTC.

This clonotype was observed at least ten times. CDR3 residues: CASSLAGTASTDTQYF. For the CDR3, the DNA is TGCGCCAGCAGCTTGGCCGGGACAGCTAGCACAGATACGCAGTATTTT. The chain joins TRBV5-1 to TRBJ2-3; TRBD1 aligns across 7 bases. The V gene end was trimmed by 0 bases and the J gene end by 0 bases; junction bases not matched to a gene: 4. The CDR3 is made up of 16 amino acids. The germline V gene encodes CDR1 SGHRS and CDR2 YFSETQ.

The V and J genes are TRBV7-9 and TRBJ1-1; unclear D gene. Germline V lookup: CDR1 SEHNR, CDR2 FQNEAQ (reference sequence). The CDR3 contains 12 residues. V lost 5 bases to trimming and J lost 2 bases, with 6 bases between them. CDR3 amino acids: CASSEYNTEAFF. CDR3 coding DNA: TGTGCCAGCAGCGAATATAACACTGAAGCTTTCTTT.

CDR3 sequence (DNA): TGTGCCAGCAGCCATCCTTCGGGGGAGCTGTTTTTT. It encodes CASSHPSGELFF. This chain uses TRBV7-9 with TRBJ2-2, with D unclear. V gave up 5 bases and J gave up 8 bases, with 9 bases separating them. CDR3 length equals 12 residues. Looked up from germline, CDR1 is SEHNR and CDR2 is FQNEAQ (reference sequence).

There are many counts of this clonotype. CDR3 DNA: TGTGCCAGCAGCTTGGAACAGGGCCCAGATACGCAGTATTTT. This sequence encodes CASSLEQGPDTQYF. The gene calls are TRBV5-5 and TRBJ2-3; weak D call: TRBD1 (6 bases). The CDR3 is 14 amino acids. Germline CDR1 and CDR2: SGHKS and YYEKEE (reference sequence). Trimming took off 0 bases at V and 4 bases at J, with 9 bases between the two ends.

This clonotype was seen more than once but under ten times. The chain combines TRBV4-3 with TRBJ2-7; tentatively, D is TRBD2 (5 bases). The CDR3 consists of 17 residues. Germline V CDR1 and CDR2: LGHNA, YSLEER. The V gene lost 1 base and the J gene lost 2 bases, with 18 bases spanning the gap. The CDR3 reads CASSQGDTRRFPYEQYF. In DNA form, the CDR3 reads TGCGCCAGCAGCCAAGGGGATACTCGGAGGTTCCCCTACGAGCAGTACTTC.

The chain employs TRBV10-3 and TRBJ2-1; 12 bases agree with TRBD2. CDR3 length: 15 residues. The germline V gene encodes CDR1 ENHRY and CDR2 SYGVKD. Trimming cost V 5 bases and J 8 bases; bases outside gene matches: 7. CDR3 sequence reads: CAISKRLAGEDEQFF. As DNA, the CDR3 is TGTGCCATCAGTAAAAGACTAGCGGGAGAGGATGAGCAGTTCTTC.

There are many counts of this clonotype. The chain links TRBV11-2 to TRBJ1-2; no definite D call. Germline values: CDR1 SGHAT, CDR2 FQNNGV. V was trimmed by 8 bases and J by 3 bases, leaving 10 bases between them. CDR3 length: 12 amino acids. In DNA form, the CDR3 reads TGTGCCAGCCGTGGGAGATACTATGGCTACACCTTC. Its protein is CASRGRYYGYTF.

This clonotype was recorded many times. CDR3 loop: CASSPTSLAGELFF. As DNA, the CDR3 is TGTGCCAGCAGCCCAACATCCCTAGCCGGGGAGCTGTTTTTT. The chain is built from TRBV7-3 and TRBJ2-2; D is undetermined. The CDR3 loop spans 14 amino acids. Germline V gene sequence: CDR1 SGHTA, CDR2 FQGTGA. The V and J ends lost 5 bases and 6 bases respectively, with 13 bases between them.

This chain uses TRBV12-3 or TRBV12-4 with TRBJ2-7; D ambiguous. The CDR3 loop spans 18 amino acids. Trimming removed 2 bases from V and 0 bases from J, with 20 bases in between. The CDR3 nucleotides are TGTGCCAGCAGTTTAACTCCTTTAGGACGGACCAGCTCCTACGAGCAGTACTTC. This gives the protein CASSLTPLGRTSSYEQYF.

V gene TRBV27 combines with J gene TRBJ2-3; no definite D call. The CDR3 loop spans 13 amino acids. Trimming removed 3 bases at V and 0 bases at J, with 4 bases between. Germline CDR1 is MNHEY and CDR2 is SMNVEV (reference sequence). CDR3 bases: TGTGCCAGCAGTTTTAGGAGCACAGATACGCAGTATTTT. It translates to CASSFRSTDTQYF.

This sequence joins TRBV20-1 and TRBJ2-5, with D possibly being TRBD2 (7 bases). The germline V gene encodes CDR1 DFQATT and CDR2 SNEGSKA (reference sequence). The length of the CDR3 is 16 residues. V lost 3 bases and J 7 bases, leaving 24 bases between the germline ends. CDR3: CSASEGGGRLIGTQYF. The CDR3 nucleotides read TGCAGTGCTAGTGAAGGGGGGGGACGTCTTATCGGGACCCAGTACTTC.

This chain links TRBV7-2 with TRBJ2-3; TRBD2 aligns across 11 bases. The junction had 5 bases not matched to a gene; V was cut back by 3 bases and J by 0 bases. The CDR3 has 17 residues. Per germline, CDR1 SGHTA and CDR2 FQGNSA. This CDR3 reads CASSFTGTSGSTDTQYF. CDR3 in DNA: TGTGCCAGCAGCTTTACGGGGACTAGCGGTAGCACAGATACGCAGTATTTT.

There are a few counts of this clonotype. This chain connects TRBV12-3 or TRBV12-4 to TRBJ1-1, with D perhaps matching TRBD1 (6 bases). The CDR3 length is 15 residues. Deletions cut 4 bases from V and 1 base from J, with 13 bases between. The CDR3 is CASSSGQTSNTEAFF. The CDR3 DNA follows: TGTGCCAGCAGTTCTGGACAGACCTCGAACACTGAAGCTTTCTTT.

A few counts support this clonotype. This sequence joins TRBV11-1 and TRBJ2-1, with D possibly called TRBD1 or TRBD2 (5 bases each). This CDR3 spans 19 amino acids. Germline CDR1 SGHAT, CDR2 FQDESV (reference sequence). V shed 3 bases and J shed 10 bases, with 31 bases lying between them. DNA of the CDR3: TGTGCCAGCAGCTTTATCAACCCTCCCCCACTCGTGAGGGGCGAAGAGCAGTTCTTC. It encodes CASSFINPPPLVRGEEQFF.

This clonotype was counted between two and nine times. This rearrangement joins TRBV20-1 to TRBJ2-2, with 8 bases lining up with TRBD2. The CDR3 covers 14 residues. The germline V gene encodes CDR1 DFQATT and CDR2 SNEGSKA (reference sequence). V trimming: 4 bases; J trimming: 4 bases; junction bases outside the gene matches: 5. CDR3: CSATAGGSTGELFF. As DNA, the CDR3 is TGCAGTGCTACGGCGGGGGGTTCCACCGGGGAGCTGTTTTTT.

Ten or more counts support this clonotype. This sequence joins TRBV24-1 and TRBJ2-1, with TRBD2 matching over 8 bases. V lost 1 base and J lost 12; bases outside the gene matches: 4. The CDR3 runs 13 residues. Germline V gene lookup returns CDR1 KGHDR and CDR2 SFDVKD. CDR3 in DNA: TGTGCCACCAGTGATTTTCTGCGGGGGGCGCAGTTCTTC. It translates to CATSDFLRGAQFF.

The chain is built from TRBV7-2 and TRBJ2-1, with 10 bases lining up with TRBD2. The CDR3 totals 15 residues. Germline V gene data show CDR1 as SGHTA and CDR2 as FQGNSA. V gave up 4 bases and J gave up 7 bases; unmatched junction bases: 7. The CDR3 loop reads CASSSRLAGGNEQFF. The CDR3 DNA sequence: TGTGCCAGCAGCTCCAGACTAGCGGGTGGAAATGAGCAGTTCTTC. Filled out from reference TRBV7-2 and TRBJ2-1, the complete variable domain reads GAGVSQSPSNKVTEKGKDVELRCDPISGHTALYWYRQSLGQGLEFLIYFQGNSAPDKSGLPSDRFSAERTGGSVSTLTIQRTQQEDSAVYLCASSSRLAGGNEQFFGPGTRLTVL.

The chain carries TRBV7-8 and TRBJ2-2, with D unclear. In germline, CDR1 is SGHVS, CDR2 FQNEAQ. Trimming pared 5 bases from V and 6 bases from J, leaving 7 bases between. This CDR3 spans 12 amino acids. DNA for the CDR3: TGTGCCAGCAGCCCCACCCCCGGGGAGCTGTTTTTT. Amino acids: CASSPTPGELFF.

This clonotype was recorded only once. The chain joins TRBV18 to TRBJ2-3; D gene ambiguous. In germline, CDR1 is KGHSH, CDR2 LQKENI. CDR3 size: 14 residues. The ends were cut back, 2 bases at V and 0 bases at J, with 6 bases in the middle. The CDR3 sequence is CASSPWGSTDTQYF. The CDR3 DNA is TGTGCCAGCTCACCATGGGGTAGCACAGATACGCAGTATTTT.

Many counts were recorded for this clonotype. This chain joins TRBV6-5 and TRBJ2-2, with TRBD2 matching 8 bases. With 2 bases clipped from V and 4 bases from J, the junction kept 0 bases outside the gene matches. CDR1 MNHEY and CDR2 SVGAGI come from the germline V gene. There are 14 residues in the CDR3. The CDR3 DNA sequence: TGTGCCAGCAGTTACACTAGCGGCACCGGGGAGCTGTTTTTT. Amino acids: CASSYTSGTGELFF.

The sample holds a few counts of this clonotype. The chain uses TRBV20-1 and TRBJ1-1; TRBD1 might be the D (6 bases). V shed 3 bases and J shed 7 bases, with 12 bases lying between them. The CDR3 totals 12 residues. The germline CDR1 and CDR2 sequences are DFQATT and SNEGSKA (reference sequence). The CDR3 nucleotides read TGCAGTGCTAGGAGGCTACAGGGTGAAGCTTTCTTT. This encodes CSARRLQGEAFF.

The chain links TRBV24-1 to TRBJ1-1; the D is unclear. Germline CDR1 reads KGHDR; CDR2 reads SFDVKD. V was shortened by 3 bases and J by 6 bases, with 10 bases between the two germline ends. This CDR3 contains 13 residues. CDR3 DNA sequence: TGTGCCACCAGTGATGCGGGTTACGCTGAAGCTTTCTTT. It specifies CATSDAGYAEAFF.

This clonotype appeared many times. The rearrangement links TRBV12-3 or TRBV12-4 to TRBJ2-3; D is unresolved. This CDR3 comprises 12 residues. V was shortened by 4 bases and J by 1 base, with 3 bases between the two germline ends. This chain's CDR3 is CASSSGTDTQYF. CDR3 coding DNA: TGTGCCAGCAGTTCCGGCACAGATACGCAGTATTTT.